This T cell receptor beta chain was obtained from a study of T cells in localized non-small cell lung cancer. Study-level results: The appearance of a median approximately 60 of the top 100 tumor clones was seen in adjacent lung. Maximal T cell clonality occurred in uninvolved adjacent lung, with tumor ranking below it. A raised T cell density in blood coincided with lengthier overall survival.

To note about this clone: Antigen specificity is unknown.

The CDR3 length is 14 residues. CDR1 is SGHTA and CDR2 is FQGNSA in the germline V gene. Trimming took 1 base from V and 5 from J, leaving 11 bases between them. Clones were read by immunoSEQ multiplex PCR, and TCRdb kept only the in-frame ones, dropping some. The table lists some 14,000 clones, about 80% of them singletons, with 4.1% in the top ten. The origin of this receptor is a female donor aged 60 or older with stage I squamous cell lung carcinoma. The chain links TRBV7-2 to TRBJ1-1; D gene unclear. The material sequenced was peripheral blood, taken before any cancer treatment. The CDR3 nucleotides are TGTGCCAGCAGCTTAGGGTGGGGTGCAACTGAAGCTTTCTTT. It encodes CASSLGWGATEAFF. Drawing the rest from reference TRBV7-2 and TRBJ1-1, the complete variable domain is GAGVSQSPSNKVTEKGKDVELRCDPISGHTALYWYRQSLGQGLEFLIYFQGNSAPDKSGLPSDRFSAERTGGSVSTLTIQRTQQEDSAVYLCASSLGWGATEAFFGQGTRLTVV.